Listed below are T cell receptor beta chains from one sample, sequenced in a study of beta chain features in type 1 diabetes. The method was immunoSEQ multiplex PCR; TCRdb's version includes in-frame clones alone and lacks a portion of them. The table has 60,000 to 75,000 clones, almost 50% seen once. Sequenced: central memory CD4+ T cells from blood. The receptors stem from a man aged 30 to 39 with type 1 diabetes. CDR3s include the opening cysteine and the closing phenylalanine or tryptophan. The D gene is left open where the match is weak. Some rows have no size entry. The others give once, few or many, or a class for an expanded clone.

v_gene: TRBV7-9; j_gene: TRBJ2-5; d_gene: NA; abundance: few; CDR3aa: CASSLRLDRETQYF; CDR3nt: TGTGCCAGCAGCTTAAGGCTAGACCGGGAGACCCAGTACTTC
v_gene: TRBV7-9; j_gene: TRBJ2-7; d_gene: TRBD2; abundance: NA; CDR3aa: CASRSAGGPRDEQYF; CDR3nt: TGTGCCAGCAGGTCCGCGGGGGGGCCCAGGGACGAGCAGTACTTC
v_gene: TRBV7-8; j_gene: TRBJ2-2; d_gene: TRBD2; abundance: NA; CDR3aa: CASSSSTSGSAYTGELFF; CDR3nt: TGTGCCAGCAGCTCGTCGACTAGCGGGAGTGCGTACACCGGGGAGCTGTTTTTT
v_gene: TRBV30; j_gene: TRBJ1-3; d_gene: NA; abundance: NA; CDR3aa: CAWEPGLSGLSSGNTIYF; CDR3nt: TGTGCCTGGGAACCGGGACTCAGCGGCCTGAGCTCTGGAAACACCATATATTTT
v_gene: TRBV5-6; j_gene: TRBJ2-2; d_gene: NA; abundance: few; CDR3aa: CASRPRWRYTGELFF; CDR3nt: TGTGCCAGCAGGCCGCGGTGGAGATACACCGGGGAGCTGTTTTTT
v_gene: TRBV21-1; j_gene: TRBJ2-3; d_gene: NA; abundance: few; CDR3aa: CASNPGSEADTQYF; CDR3nt: TGTGCCAGCAATCCGGGTTCGGAGGCAGATACGCAGTATTTT
v_gene: TRBV29-1; j_gene: TRBJ1-5; d_gene: NA; abundance: NA; CDR3aa: CSVGWGGNQPQHF; CDR3nt: TGCAGCGTTGGGTGGGGAGGCAATCAGCCCCAGCATTTT
v_gene: TRBV19; j_gene: TRBJ1-3; d_gene: NA; abundance: NA; CDR3aa: CASGQSGNTIYF; CDR3nt: TGTGCCAGCGGACAGTCTGGAAACACCATATATTTT
v_gene: TRBV5-4; j_gene: TRBJ1-2; d_gene: TRBD1; abundance: few; CDR3aa: CASSPQGVLDGYTF; CDR3nt: TGTGCCAGCAGCCCACAGGGGGTTTTAGATGGCTACACCTTC
v_gene: TRBV2; j_gene: TRBJ1-1; d_gene: NA; abundance: NA; CDR3aa: CASSPVMNTEAFF; CDR3nt: TGTGCCAGCAGCCCGGTTATGAACACTGAAGCTTTCTTT
v_gene: TRBV5-1; j_gene: TRBJ1-4; d_gene: NA; abundance: NA; CDR3aa: CASSLQGREKLFF; CDR3nt: TGCGCCAGCAGCTTGCAGGGCCGGGAAAAACTGTTTTTT
v_gene: TRBV7-9; j_gene: TRBJ1-5; d_gene: TRBD1; abundance: NA; CDR3aa: CASSPGTEYSNQPQHF; CDR3nt: TGTGCCAGCAGCCCAGGGACAGAGTATAGCAATCAGCCCCAGCATTTT
v_gene: TRBV7-2; j_gene: TRBJ2-1; d_gene: NA; abundance: NA; CDR3aa: CASSLGVGGQFF; CDR3nt: TGTGCCAGCAGCTTAGGAGTAGGAGGACAGTTCTTC
v_gene: TRBV2; j_gene: TRBJ1-5; d_gene: NA; abundance: NA; CDR3aa: CASRYRANQPQHF; CDR3nt: TGTGCCAGCAGGTACAGGGCCAATCAGCCCCAGCATTTT
v_gene: TRBV6-5; j_gene: TRBJ2-3; d_gene: NA; abundance: few; CDR3aa: CASSDGGHTDTQYF; CDR3nt: TGTGCCAGCAGTGACGGGGGGCACACAGATACGCAGTATTTT
v_gene: TRBV6-4; j_gene: TRBJ2-1; d_gene: TRBD2; abundance: NA; CDR3aa: CASSMSSGGVYNEQFF; CDR3nt: TGTGCCAGCAGTATGTCTAGCGGGGGGGTGTACAATGAGCAGTTCTTC
v_gene: TRBV10-3; j_gene: TRBJ2-3; d_gene: TRBD1; abundance: few; CDR3aa: CAISARQGATDTQYF; CDR3nt: TGTGCCATCAGTGCGAGGCAGGGGGCCACAGATACGCAGTATTTT